These 8 T cell receptor beta chains were all obtained from the same sample, sequenced in a study of cytomegalovirus exposure and HLA in healthy donors. It was with 60 Vbeta and 13 Jbeta primers that the PCR ran. Sequenced by immunoSEQ multiplex PCR; TCRdb stores in-frame clones only, minus some. Among about 150,000 clones listed, 64% were seen once. The sequenced sample was PBMCs. These TCRs come from a young woman in good health and CMV-seropositive.

V gene TRBV7-9 combines with J gene TRBJ2-6; D is unresolved. CDR3 size: 15 residues. Trimming took 4 bases from V and 4 from J, leaving 11 bases between them. Germline CDR1 SEHNR, CDR2 FQNEAQ (reference sequence). The CDR3 DNA reads as TGTGCCAGCAGCTCTTACACCGGGGGGGCCAACGTCCTGACTTTC. It specifies CASSSYTGGANVLTF. Supplemented by reference TRBV7-9 and TRBJ2-6, the full variable domain reads DTGVSQNPRHKITKRGQNVTFRCDPISEHNRLYWYRQTLGQGPEFLTYFQNEAQLEKSRLLSDRFSAERPKGSFSTLEIQRTEQGDSAMYLCASSSYTGGANVLTFGAGSRLTVL.

V is TRBV10-3 and J is TRBJ1-2; D uncertain. The ends were cut back, 1 base at V and 8 bases at J, with 11 bases in the middle. The CDR3 loop spans 13 amino acids. Germline V CDR1 and CDR2: ENHRY, SYGVKD. CDR3: CAISELYQWGYTF. The DNA of the CDR3 is TGTGCCATCAGTGAGTTATACCAGTGGGGCTACACCTTC.

This clone was counted only a few times. This chain uses TRBV5-1 with TRBJ2-5; D might be TRBD1 (6 bases). CDR3 length equals 17 residues. Trimming cost V 4 bases and J 0 bases, with 19 bases left between them. Germline V gene lookup returns CDR1 SGHRS and CDR2 YFSETQ. As DNA, the CDR3 is TGCGCCAGCAGCGGGCAAAGGGACACCTGGTACCAAGAGACCCAGTACTTC. This codes for CASSGQRDTWYQETQYF.

This clone was seen a single time. V is TRBV4-1 and J is TRBJ1-5; D remains unclear. V lost 1 base and J 4 bases, leaving 14 bases between the germline ends. The CDR3 consists of 16 residues. Looked up from germline, CDR1 is MGHRA and CDR2 is YSYEKL. In DNA form, the CDR3 reads TGCGCCAGCAGCCAAGCGGGCTGGGGAGGTAATCAGCCCCAGCATTTT. Amino acids: CASSQAGWGGNQPQHF.

This clone was observed once. V is TRBV2 and J is TRBJ1-2; maybe TRBD1 (5 bases). The length of the CDR3 is 12 residues. In germline, CDR1 is SNHLY, CDR2 FYNNEI. With 6 bases removed from V and 8 bases from J, the gap between germline ends came to 13 bases. CDR3 sequence reads: CASRVGVGGYTF. CDR3 nucleotides: TGTGCCAGCAGAGTAGGGGTAGGAGGCTACACCTTC.

The rearrangement joins TRBV28 to TRBJ1-2; possibly TRBD1 for D (6 bases). The ends were cut back, 3 bases at V and 5 bases at J, with 19 bases in the middle. Germline CDR1 and CDR2: MDHEN and SYDVKM. This CDR3 spans 16 amino acids. For the CDR3, the DNA is TGTGCCAGCAGTTTGAAGAGTGCCGGGAGGGGGTATGGCTACACCTTC. Encoded protein: CASSLKSAGRGYGYTF.

The chain is built from TRBV5-1 and TRBJ2-3; 8 nucleotides agree with TRBD1. V shed 1 base, J shed 6 bases, and the junction held 13 bases outside the gene matches. The CDR3 has 17 residues. Germline V gene data show CDR1 as SGHRS and CDR2 as YFSETQ. In nucleotides, the CDR3 is TGCGCCAGCAGCTTGCGTCCGGGACAGGCGTCCGCGGATACGCAGTATTTT. It translates to CASSLRPGQASADTQYF.

The chain links TRBV30 to TRBJ2-2; no clear D gene. CDR1 and CDR2 from the germline V gene are GTSNPN and SVGIG (reference sequence). The V and J ends lost 7 bases and 0 bases respectively, with 18 bases between them. CDR3 length: 16 amino acids. The CDR3 region has the DNA TGTGCCTACTGCTCTAAGACACACACGAACACCGGGGAGCTGTTTTTT. Protein product: CAYCSKTHTNTGELFF.